This T cell receptor beta chain is drawn from a study of PD-1 blockade in classical Hodgkin lymphoma. Study information: Patients received nivolumab 3 mg/kg intravenously every 2 weeks. Notes on the study in general: Differences between repertoires have undefined causes, possibly disease activity or prior therapy.

Brentuximab vedotin exposure varied among the patients, all of whom had relapsed after autologous stem cell transplantation. Trimming removed 7 bases at V and 0 bases at J, with 13 bases between. The V gene's germline CDR1 is GTSNPN and CDR2 SVGIG (reference sequence). This CDR3 is built from 14 residues. This clone showed up just a few times. Its matching antigen is unknown. Only in-frame clones appear in the TCRdb table, and some are missing; sequencing was by immunoSEQ multiplex PCR. This table holds fewer than 110,000 clones, 85% to 90% found once. The receptor comes from a human donor with classical Hodgkin lymphoma. Sequencing was performed on peripheral blood mononuclear cells (PBMCs), taken before the second cycle of nivolumab. This chain links TRBV30 with TRBJ2-1; D is perhaps TRBD2 (7 bases). CDR3: CASGGDLSYNEQFF. CDR3 nucleotide sequence: TGTGCCTCGGGGGGCGATCTCTCCTACAATGAGCAGTTCTTC.